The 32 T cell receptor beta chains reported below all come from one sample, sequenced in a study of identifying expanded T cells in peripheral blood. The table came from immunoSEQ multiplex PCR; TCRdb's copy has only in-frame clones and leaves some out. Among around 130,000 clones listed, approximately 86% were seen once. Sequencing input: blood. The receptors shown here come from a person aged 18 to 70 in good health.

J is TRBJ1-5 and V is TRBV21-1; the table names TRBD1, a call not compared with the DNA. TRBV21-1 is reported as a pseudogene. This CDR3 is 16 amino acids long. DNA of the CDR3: TGTGCCAGCAGCAGTCCGGGACAGGGCGACAATCAGCCCCAGCATTTT. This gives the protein CASSSPGQGDNQPQHF.

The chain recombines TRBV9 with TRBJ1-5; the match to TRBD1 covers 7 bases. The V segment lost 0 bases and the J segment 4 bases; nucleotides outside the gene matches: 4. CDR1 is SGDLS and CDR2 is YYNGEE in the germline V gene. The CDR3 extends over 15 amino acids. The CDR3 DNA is TGTGCCAGCAGCGTAGGGGACAGACCTAATCAGCCCCAGCATTTT. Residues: CASSVGDRPNQPQHF.

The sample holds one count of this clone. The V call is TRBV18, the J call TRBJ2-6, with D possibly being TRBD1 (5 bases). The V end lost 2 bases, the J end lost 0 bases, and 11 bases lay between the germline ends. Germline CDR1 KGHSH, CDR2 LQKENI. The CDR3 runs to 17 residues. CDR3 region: CASSPNAGFSGANVLTF. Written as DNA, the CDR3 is TGTGCCAGCTCACCAAATGCAGGGTTCTCTGGGGCCAACGTCCTGACTTTC.

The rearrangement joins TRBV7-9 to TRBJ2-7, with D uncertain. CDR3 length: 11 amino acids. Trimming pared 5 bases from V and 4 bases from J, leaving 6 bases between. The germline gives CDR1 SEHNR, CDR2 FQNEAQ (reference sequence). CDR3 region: CASSPSYEQYF. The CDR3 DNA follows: TGTGCCAGCAGCCCGTCTTACGAGCAGTACTTC.

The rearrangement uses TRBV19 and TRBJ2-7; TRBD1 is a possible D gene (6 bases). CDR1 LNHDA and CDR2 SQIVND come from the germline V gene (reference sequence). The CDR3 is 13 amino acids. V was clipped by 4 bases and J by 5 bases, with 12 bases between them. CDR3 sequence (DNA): TGTGCCAGTAGTAGGCAGGGGATCAACGAGCAGTACTTC. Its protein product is CASSRQGINEQYF.

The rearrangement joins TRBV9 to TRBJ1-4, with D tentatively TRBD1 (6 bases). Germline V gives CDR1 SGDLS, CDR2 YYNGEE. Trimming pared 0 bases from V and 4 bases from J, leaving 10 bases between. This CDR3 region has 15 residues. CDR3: CASSVVGGGNEKLFF. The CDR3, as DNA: TGTGCCAGCAGCGTAGTAGGGGGAGGTAATGAAAAACTGTTTTTT.

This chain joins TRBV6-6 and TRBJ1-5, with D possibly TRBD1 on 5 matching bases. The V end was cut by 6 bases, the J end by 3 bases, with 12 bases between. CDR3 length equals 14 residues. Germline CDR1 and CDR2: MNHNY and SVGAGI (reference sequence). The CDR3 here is CASSPLGDNQPQHF. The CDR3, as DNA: TGTGCCAGCAGCCCCTTAGGGGACAATCAGCCCCAGCATTTT.

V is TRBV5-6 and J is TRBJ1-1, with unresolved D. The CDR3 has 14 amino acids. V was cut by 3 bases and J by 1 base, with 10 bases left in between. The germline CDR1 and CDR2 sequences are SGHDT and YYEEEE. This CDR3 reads CASSWASGNTEAFF. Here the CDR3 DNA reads TGTGCCAGCAGCTGGGCGAGTGGGAACACTGAAGCTTTCTTT. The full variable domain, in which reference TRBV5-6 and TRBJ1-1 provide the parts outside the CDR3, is DAGVTQSPTHLIKTRGQQVTLRCSPKSGHDTVSWYQQALGQGPQFIFQYYEEEERQRGNFPDRFSGHQFPNYSSELNVNALLLGDSALYLCASSWASGNTEAFFGQGTRLTVV.

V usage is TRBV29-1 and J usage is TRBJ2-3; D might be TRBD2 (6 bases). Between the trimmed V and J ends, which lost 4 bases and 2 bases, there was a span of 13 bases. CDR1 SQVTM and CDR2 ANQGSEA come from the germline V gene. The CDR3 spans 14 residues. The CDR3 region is CSVGRMRDTDTQYF. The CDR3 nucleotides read TGCAGCGTTGGAAGGATGCGGGACACAGATACGCAGTATTTT.

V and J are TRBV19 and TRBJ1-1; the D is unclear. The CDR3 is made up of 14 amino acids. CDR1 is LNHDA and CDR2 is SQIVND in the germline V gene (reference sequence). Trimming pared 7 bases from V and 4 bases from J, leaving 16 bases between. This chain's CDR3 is CASIPRKDSTEAFF. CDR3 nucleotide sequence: TGTGCCAGTATTCCCCGAAAGGATAGCACTGAAGCTTTCTTT.

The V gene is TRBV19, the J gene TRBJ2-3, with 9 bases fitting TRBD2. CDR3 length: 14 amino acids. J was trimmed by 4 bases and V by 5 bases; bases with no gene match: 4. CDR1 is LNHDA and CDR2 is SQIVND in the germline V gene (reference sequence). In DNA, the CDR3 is TGTGCCAGTAGTCTCAGGACTAGCGCAGATACGCAGTATTTT. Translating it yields CASSLRTSADTQYF. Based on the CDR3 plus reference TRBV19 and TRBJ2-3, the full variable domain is DGGITQSPKYLFRKEGQNVTLSCEQNLNHDAMYWYRQDPGQGLRLIYYSQIVNDFQKGDIAEGYSVSREKKESFPLTVTSAQKNPTAFYLCASSLRTSADTQYFGPGTRLTVL.

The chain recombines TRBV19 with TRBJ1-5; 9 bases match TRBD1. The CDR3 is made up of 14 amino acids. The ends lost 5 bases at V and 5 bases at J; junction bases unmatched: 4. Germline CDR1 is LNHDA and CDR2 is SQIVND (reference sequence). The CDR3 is CASSFDRGDQPQHF. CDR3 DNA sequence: TGTGCCAGTAGTTTTGACAGGGGGGATCAGCCCCAGCATTTT.

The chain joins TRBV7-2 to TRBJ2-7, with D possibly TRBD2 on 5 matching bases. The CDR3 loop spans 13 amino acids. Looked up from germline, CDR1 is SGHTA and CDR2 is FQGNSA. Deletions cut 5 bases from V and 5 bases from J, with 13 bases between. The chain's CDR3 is CASSLREDNEQYF. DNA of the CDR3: TGTGCCAGCAGCCTTCGGGAAGACAACGAGCAGTACTTC.

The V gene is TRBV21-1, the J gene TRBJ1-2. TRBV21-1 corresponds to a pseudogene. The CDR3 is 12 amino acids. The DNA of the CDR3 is TGTGCCAGCAGCATTCCCGGAGGCGAGAAGACCTTC. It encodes CASSIPGGEKTF.

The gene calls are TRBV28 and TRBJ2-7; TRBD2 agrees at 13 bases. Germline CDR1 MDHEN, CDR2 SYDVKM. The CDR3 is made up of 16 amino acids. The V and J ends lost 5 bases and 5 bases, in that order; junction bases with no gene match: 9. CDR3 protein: CASSPPRLAGGHEQYF. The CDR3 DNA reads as TGTGCCAGCAGTCCCCCACGACTAGCGGGAGGCCACGAGCAGTACTTC. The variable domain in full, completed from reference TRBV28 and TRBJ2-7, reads DVKVTQSSRYLVKRTGEKVFLECVQDMDHENMFWYRQDPGLGLRLIYFSYDVKMKEKGDIPEGYSVSREKKERFSLILESASTNQTSMYLCASSPPRLAGGHEQYFGPGTRLTVT.

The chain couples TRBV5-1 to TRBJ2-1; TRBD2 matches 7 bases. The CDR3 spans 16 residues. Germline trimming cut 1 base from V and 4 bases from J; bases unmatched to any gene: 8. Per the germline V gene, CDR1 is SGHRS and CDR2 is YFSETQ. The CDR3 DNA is TGCGCCAGCAGCTTGAGACTAAGCGGGATTTACAATGAGCAGTTCTTC. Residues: CASSLRLSGIYNEQFF. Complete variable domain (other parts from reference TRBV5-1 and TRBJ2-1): KAGVTQTPRYLIKTRGQQVTLSCSPISGHRSVSWYQQTPGQGLQFLFEYFSETQRNKGNFPGRFSGRQFSNSRSEMNVSTLELGDSALYLCASSLRLSGIYNEQFFGPGTRLTVL.

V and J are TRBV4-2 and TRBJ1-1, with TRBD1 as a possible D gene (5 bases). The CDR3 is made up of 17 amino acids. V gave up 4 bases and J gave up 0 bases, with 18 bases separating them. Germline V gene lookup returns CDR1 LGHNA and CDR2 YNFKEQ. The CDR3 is CASSPKGRGNMNTEAFF. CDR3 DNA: TGTGCCAGCAGCCCGAAGGGGAGAGGGAACATGAACACTGAAGCTTTCTTT.

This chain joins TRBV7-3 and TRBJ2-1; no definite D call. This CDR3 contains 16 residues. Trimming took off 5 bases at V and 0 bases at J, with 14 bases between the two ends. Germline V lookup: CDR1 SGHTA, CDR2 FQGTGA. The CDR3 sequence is CASSPDPPPSYNEQFF. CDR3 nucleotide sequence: TGTGCCAGCAGCCCCGACCCACCTCCCTCCTACAATGAGCAGTTCTTC.

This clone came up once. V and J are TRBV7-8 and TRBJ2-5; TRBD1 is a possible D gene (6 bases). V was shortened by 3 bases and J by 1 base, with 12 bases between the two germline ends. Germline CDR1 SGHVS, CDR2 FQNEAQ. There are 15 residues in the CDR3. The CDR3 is CASSFQGSGQETQYF. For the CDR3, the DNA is TGTGCCAGCAGCTTCCAGGGGAGCGGCCAAGAGACCCAGTACTTC.

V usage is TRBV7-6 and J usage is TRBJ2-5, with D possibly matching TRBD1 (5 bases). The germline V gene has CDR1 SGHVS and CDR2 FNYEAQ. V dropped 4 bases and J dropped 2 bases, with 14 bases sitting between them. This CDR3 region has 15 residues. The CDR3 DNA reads TGTGCCAGCAGCTCCCAGCCAGGGCCTCAAGAGACCCAGTACTTC. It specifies CASSSQPGPQETQYF.

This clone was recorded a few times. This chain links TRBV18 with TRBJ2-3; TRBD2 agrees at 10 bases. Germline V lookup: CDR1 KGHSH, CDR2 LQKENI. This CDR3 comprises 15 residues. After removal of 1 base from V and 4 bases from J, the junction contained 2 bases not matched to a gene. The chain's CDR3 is CASSPQRGGADTQYF. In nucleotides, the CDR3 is TGTGCCAGCTCACCACAGCGGGGGGGAGCAGATACGCAGTATTTT. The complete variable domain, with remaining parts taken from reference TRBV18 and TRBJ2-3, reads NAGVMQNPRHLVRRRGQEARLRCSPMKGHSHVYWYRQLPEEGLKFMVYLQKENIIDESGMPKERFSAEFPKEGPSILRIQQVVRGDSAAYFCASSPQRGGADTQYFGPGTRLTVL.

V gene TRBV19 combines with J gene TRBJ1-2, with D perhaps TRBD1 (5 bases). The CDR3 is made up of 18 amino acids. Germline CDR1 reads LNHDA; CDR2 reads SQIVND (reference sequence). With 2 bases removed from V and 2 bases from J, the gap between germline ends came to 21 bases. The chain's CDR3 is CASSIKGSVAGRNYGYTF. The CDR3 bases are TGTGCCAGTAGTATAAAAGGGTCAGTGGCAGGGAGAAACTATGGCTACACCTTC.

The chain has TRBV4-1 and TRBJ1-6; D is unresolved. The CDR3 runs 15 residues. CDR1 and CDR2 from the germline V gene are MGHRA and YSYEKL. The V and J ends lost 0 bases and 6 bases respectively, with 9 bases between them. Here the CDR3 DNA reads TGCGCCAGCAGCCAAGATAGGTCCCGTAATTCACCCCTCCACTTT. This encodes CASSQDRSRNSPLHF.

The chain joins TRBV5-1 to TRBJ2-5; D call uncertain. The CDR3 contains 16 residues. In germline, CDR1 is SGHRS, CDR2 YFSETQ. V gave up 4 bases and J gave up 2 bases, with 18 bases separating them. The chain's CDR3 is CASSPAKGRQQETQYF. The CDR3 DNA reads TGCGCCAGCAGCCCAGCAAAGGGCCGGCAGCAAGAGACCCAGTACTTC.

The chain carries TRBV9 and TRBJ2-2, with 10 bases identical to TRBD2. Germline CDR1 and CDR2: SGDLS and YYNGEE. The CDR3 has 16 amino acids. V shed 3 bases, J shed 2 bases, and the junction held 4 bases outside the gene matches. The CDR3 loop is CASSGRTSGNTGELFF. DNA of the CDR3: TGTGCCAGCAGCGGTAGGACTAGCGGAAACACCGGGGAGCTGTTTTTT.

In DNA form, the CDR3 reads TGTGCCAGCAGCGTGGGACTAGCGGGGGGGCGCGATACGCAGTATTTT. Its protein is CASSVGLAGGRDTQYF. The J gene is TRBJ2-3, the V gene TRBV9, with 16 bases fitting TRBD2. CDR3 length: 16 residues. With 2 bases clipped from V and 6 bases from J, the junction kept 3 bases outside the gene matches. Germline V CDR1 and CDR2: SGDLS, YYNGEE.

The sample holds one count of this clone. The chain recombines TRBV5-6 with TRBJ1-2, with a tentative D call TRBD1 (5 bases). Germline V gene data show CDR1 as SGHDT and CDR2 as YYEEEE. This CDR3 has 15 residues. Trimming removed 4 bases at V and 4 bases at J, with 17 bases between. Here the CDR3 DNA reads TGTGCCAGCAGCCCTAGGGGCGCGGGGCCCTATGGCTACACCTTC. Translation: CASSPRGAGPYGYTF.

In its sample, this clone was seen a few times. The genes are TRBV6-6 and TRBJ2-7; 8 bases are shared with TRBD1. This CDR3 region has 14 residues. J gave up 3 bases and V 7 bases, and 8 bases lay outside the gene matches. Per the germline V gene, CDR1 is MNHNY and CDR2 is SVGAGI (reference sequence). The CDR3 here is CASNSAGQVYEQYF. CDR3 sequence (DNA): TGTGCCAGCAATTCTGCGGGACAGGTCTACGAGCAGTACTTC.

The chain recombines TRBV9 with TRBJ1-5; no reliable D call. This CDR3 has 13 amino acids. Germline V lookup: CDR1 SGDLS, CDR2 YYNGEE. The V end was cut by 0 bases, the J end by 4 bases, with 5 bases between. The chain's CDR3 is CASSVGTNQPQHF. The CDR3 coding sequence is TGTGCCAGCAGCGTAGGAACTAATCAGCCCCAGCATTTT.

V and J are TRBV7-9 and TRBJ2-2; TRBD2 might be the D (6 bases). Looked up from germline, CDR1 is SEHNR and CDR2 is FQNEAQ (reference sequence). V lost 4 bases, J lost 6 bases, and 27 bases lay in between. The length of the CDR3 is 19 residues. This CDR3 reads CASSSLGRIGRNSPGELFF. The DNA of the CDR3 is TGTGCCAGCAGCTCACTGGGGCGCATTGGGAGGAACAGCCCCGGGGAGCTGTTTTTT.

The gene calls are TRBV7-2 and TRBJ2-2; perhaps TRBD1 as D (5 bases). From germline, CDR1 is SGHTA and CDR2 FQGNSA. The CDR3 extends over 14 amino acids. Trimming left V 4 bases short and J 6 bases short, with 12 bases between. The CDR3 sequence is CASSSSRVSGELFF. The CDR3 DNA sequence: TGTGCCAGCAGCTCGTCCAGGGTTTCCGGGGAGCTGTTTTTT.

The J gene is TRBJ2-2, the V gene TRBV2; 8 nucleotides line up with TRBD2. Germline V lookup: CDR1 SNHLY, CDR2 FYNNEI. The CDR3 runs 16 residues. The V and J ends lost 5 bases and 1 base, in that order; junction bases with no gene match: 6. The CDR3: CASSIMAGGNTGELFF. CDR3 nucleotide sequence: TGTGCCAGCAGTATAATGGCGGGGGGGAACACCGGGGAGCTGTTTTTT.